This T cell receptor beta chain is from a study of cytomegalovirus exposure and HLA in healthy donors. Per the germline V gene, CDR1 is SGHVS and CDR2 is FQNEAQ. V was cut by 5 bases and J by 3 bases, with 10 bases left in between. The CDR3 covers 13 residues. The PCR used 60 Vbeta and 13 Jbeta primers. The assay was immunoSEQ multiplex PCR, and TCRdb's table has in-frame clones only and misses some. The sample data list some 120,000 clones. The sample taken for sequencing was PBMCs. This chain connects TRBV7-8 to TRBJ1-1; D gene unclear. The source is a woman aged 60-70 years in good health and CMV-seronegative. The CDR3 reads CASSPKRDTEAFF. The CDR3 DNA reads as TGTGCCAGCAGCCCGAAGCGCGACACTGAAGCTTTCTTT.